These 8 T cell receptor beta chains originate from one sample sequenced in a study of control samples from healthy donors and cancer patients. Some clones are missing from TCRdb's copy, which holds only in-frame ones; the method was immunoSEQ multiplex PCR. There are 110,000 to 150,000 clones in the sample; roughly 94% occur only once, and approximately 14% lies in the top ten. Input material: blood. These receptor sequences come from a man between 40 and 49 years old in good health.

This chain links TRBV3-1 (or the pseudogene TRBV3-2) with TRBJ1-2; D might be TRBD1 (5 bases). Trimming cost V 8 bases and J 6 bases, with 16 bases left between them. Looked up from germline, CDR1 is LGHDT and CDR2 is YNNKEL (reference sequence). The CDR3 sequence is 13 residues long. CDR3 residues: CASARGPLHGYTF. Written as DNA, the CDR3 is TGTGCCAGCGCCCGGGGACCGCTCCATGGCTACACCTTC.

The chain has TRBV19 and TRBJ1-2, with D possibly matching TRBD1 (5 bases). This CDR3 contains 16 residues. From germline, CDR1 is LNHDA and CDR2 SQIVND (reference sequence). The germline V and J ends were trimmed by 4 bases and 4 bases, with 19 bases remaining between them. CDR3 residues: CASSKGDPAFPYGYTF. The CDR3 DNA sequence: TGTGCCAGTAGTAAAGGGGACCCCGCATTCCCCTATGGCTACACCTTC.

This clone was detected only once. The CDR3 sequence: CASSLEAGLGGDTQYF. As DNA, the CDR3 is TGCGCCAGCAGCTTGGAAGCGGGACTAGGGGGCGATACGCAGTATTTT. The chain combines TRBV5-1 with TRBJ2-3; perhaps TRBD2 as D (8 bases). CDR3 length: 16 residues. Trimming stripped 0 bases from V and 6 bases from J, with 17 bases between. Germline V gives CDR1 SGHRS, CDR2 YFSETQ.

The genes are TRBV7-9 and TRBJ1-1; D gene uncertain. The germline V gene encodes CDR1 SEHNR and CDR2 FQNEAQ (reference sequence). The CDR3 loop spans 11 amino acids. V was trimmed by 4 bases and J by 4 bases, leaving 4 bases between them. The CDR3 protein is CASSWSTEAFF. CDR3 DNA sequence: TGTGCCAGCAGCTGGTCCACTGAAGCTTTCTTT.

CDR3 sequence: CASSTAGTGSGNTIYF. The CDR3 nucleotides are TGCGCCAGCAGCACAGCCGGGACAGGGTCCGGAAACACCATATATTTT. This chain connects TRBV5-1 to TRBJ1-3, with TRBD1 matching 9 bases. This CDR3 spans 16 amino acids. Unmatched junction bases numbered 9, after V lost 4 bases and J lost 4 bases. CDR1 is SGHRS and CDR2 is YFSETQ in the germline V gene.

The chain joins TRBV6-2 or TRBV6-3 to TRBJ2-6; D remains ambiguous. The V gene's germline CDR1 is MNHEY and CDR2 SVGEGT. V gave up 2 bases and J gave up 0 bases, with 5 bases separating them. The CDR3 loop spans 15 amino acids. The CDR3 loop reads CASSYGPSGANVLTF. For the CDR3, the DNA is TGTGCCAGCAGTTACGGTCCCTCTGGGGCCAACGTCCTGACTTTC.

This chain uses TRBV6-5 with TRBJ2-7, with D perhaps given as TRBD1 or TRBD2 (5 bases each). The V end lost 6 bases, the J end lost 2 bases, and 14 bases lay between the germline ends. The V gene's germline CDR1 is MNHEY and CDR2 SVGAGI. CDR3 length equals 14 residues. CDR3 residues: CASRYRDGTYEQYF. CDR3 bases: TGTGCCAGCAGATATCGGGACGGAACCTACGAGCAGTACTTC.

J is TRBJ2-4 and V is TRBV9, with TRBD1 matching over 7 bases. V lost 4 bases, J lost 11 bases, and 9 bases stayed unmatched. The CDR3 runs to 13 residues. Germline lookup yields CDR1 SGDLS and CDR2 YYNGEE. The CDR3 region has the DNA TGTGCCAGCAGCCCCCGGGACAGTGAAGTTCAGTACTTC. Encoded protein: CASSPRDSEVQYF.